This T cell receptor (beta chain) was observed in a study of blood T cell repertoires in COVID-19. The overall study: There were acute and convalescent COVID-19 samples, and they came from the United States, Italy and Spain.

Data came from immunoSEQ multiplex PCR; TCRdb stores just in-frame clones and leaves some out. The repertoire has roughly 230,000 clones, around 90% of them found once; the top ten carry under 2.5%. The V end was cut by 5 bases, the J end by 1 base, with 11 bases between. The CDR3 sequence is 14 residues long. CDR1 MNHEY and CDR2 SMNVEV come from the germline V gene (reference sequence). The chain links TRBV27 to TRBJ1-1; D is perhaps TRBD1 (6 bases). The source of this sequence is a woman in her sixties or seventies with COVID-19, enrolled during active disease. Sequencing used peripheral blood. The CDR3 region has the DNA TGTGCCAGCAGTCCTCAACAGGGGAACACTGAAGCTTTCTTT. Translation: CASSPQQGNTEAFF.